The sequence of this T cell receptor beta chain was determined in a study of control samples from healthy donors and cancer patients. The CDR3 contains 16 residues. The V and J ends lost 4 bases and 1 base respectively, with 17 bases between them. Germline values: CDR1 SGHRS, CDR2 YFSETQ. The assay was immunoSEQ multiplex PCR, and TCRdb's table has in-frame clones only and misses some. The sample carries about 150,000 clones, approximately 94% recorded once. The chain recombines TRBV5-1 with TRBJ1-1; no definite D call. What was sequenced was blood. The receptor's source is a man between 18 and 35 years old in good health. In DNA form, the CDR3 reads TGCGCCAGCAGCCTAAGGCCCGATGCGACGAACACTGAAGCTTTCTTT. Translation: CASSLRPDATNTEAFF.